This T cell receptor beta chain was identified in a study of blood T cell repertoires in COVID-19. Across the whole study: Samples representing acute and convalescent COVID-19 were sourced from the United States, Italy and Spain. PBMCs, B-cell-depleted T cells, or T cells provided the cDNA or gDNA that made up the material.

Germline assignment: CDR1 WSHSY and CDR2 SAAADI. This CDR3 comprises 14 residues. Trimming removed 8 bases at V and 0 bases at J, with 10 bases between. Original processing methods: Reference gene primer amplification yielded estimated nucleated cell counts. Measured with immunoSEQ multiplex PCR; TCRdb has only the in-frame clones, and not every one. V and J calls and clone size follow that table, whereas D and trimming were derived from the DNA. In the table there are roughly 250,000 clones, more than 70% of which are singletons. Sequenced input: peripheral blood. V usage is TRBV10-2 and J usage is TRBJ2-2; no reliable D call. The receptor was isolated from a woman in her thirties or forties who had recovered from COVID-19. The CDR3 protein is CASLLRSNTGELFF. The CDR3 DNA reads TGCGCCAGCCTTTTGCGATCGAACACCGGGGAGCTGTTTTTT.